Sequencing of this TCR beta chain was carried out in a study of PD-L1 blockade in urothelial cancer. At the level of the study: Analysis of blood occurred 3 weeks (second dose) and 6 weeks after treatment start.

Sequencing used immunoSEQ multiplex PCR; TCRdb keeps in-frame clones, though not all of them. The sample consists of about 74,000 clones, 84% of them appearing once. The junction had 9 bases not matched to a gene; V was cut back by 1 base and J by 4 bases. The CDR3 consists of 18 residues. Germline-derived CDR1 and CDR2 are MDHEN and SYDVKM. The sequencing used PBMCs, collected around atezolizumab (anti-PD-L1) treatment. The chain is built from TRBV28 and TRBJ2-6; 8 bases align to TRBD1. This receptor was taken from a man in his 70s with urothelial cancer. For the CDR3, the DNA is TGTGCCAGCAGTTTATCGGAAAACAGGGGGACCGGGGCCAACGTCCTGACTTTC. Its protein is CASSLSENRGTGANVLTF.